This section outlines one T cell receptor (beta chain) sequence together with its context. How the authors handled the data: It was from reference gene primer amplification that nucleated cell counts were estimated. Profiled with immunoSEQ multiplex PCR; TCRdb holds only in-frame clones, not every one. D and trimming were read from the DNA, whereas the V and J calls and clone size are those reported in that table. This table has under 20,000 clones, around 94% appearing once. The data were obtained in a study of blood T cell repertoires in COVID-19. Study background: Spain, Italy and the United States supplied samples that represented acute and convalescent COVID-19. PBMCs, B-cell-depleted T cells, or T cells were the source of the cDNA or gDNA that made up the material.

The specimen was peripheral blood. This clonotype was sampled from a human donor in a cohort sampled during active COVID-19.

Here the CDR3 DNA reads TGTGCCAGCAGTTTAGGAGGGGTCAGCCCCGGATATGGCTACACCTTC. This sequence encodes CASSLGGVSPGYGYTF. The chain is built from TRBV28 and TRBJ1-2; weak D call: TRBD1 (5 bases). This CDR3 spans 16 amino acids. CDR1 MDHEN and CDR2 SYDVKM come from the germline V gene. Trimming stripped 2 bases from V and 5 bases from J, with 18 bases between.